The table lists the clone carrying this TCR beta chain with a few counts. Its antigen is undetermined. This sample is part of a study of T cells after yellow fever vaccination. The study, taken as a whole, reports: Reappearing after the booster were most of the clones from primary vaccination (roughly 96% CD4, about 88% CD8).

CDR3 length equals 12 residues. With 10 bases removed from V and 5 bases from J, the gap between germline ends came to 15 bases. The germline V gene has CDR1 SGHVT and CDR2 SQSDAQ. TCRdb analysed the 5' RACE reads with MiXCR anew, one entry per CDR3 protein. The sample holds 200,000 to 250,000 distinct CDR3 sequences, 6% to 7.5% seen once. This TCR was recovered from a man aged 25-45 years who received the YFV17D yellow fever vaccine. The specimen comprised CD4+ T cells sorted from PBMCs, sampled 15 days after the yellow fever booster vaccination. The chain links TRBV7-4 to TRBJ2-7, with D possibly being TRBD2 (7 bases). The CDR3 reads CATLPGGHEQYF. CDR3 bases: TGTGCCACCCTCCCGGGGGGCCACGAGCAGTACTTC.